The 13 T cell receptor beta chains below were found in one sample sequenced in a study of identical twins. TCRdb itself ran the 5' RACE reads through MiXCR, one entry per CDR3 protein. The table records around 490,000 distinct CDR3 sequences, 13% to 15% of them present only once. A further study also used this sample, focusing on yellow fever vaccine responses in identical twins.

Sequencing was done on a sample of CD4+ T cells sorted from blood. Source of these receptors: a woman in her late teens or twenties in good health.

This clonotype was counted ten times or more. The CDR3 protein is CATSEPGRGQETQYF. DNA for the CDR3: TGTGCCACCAGTGAACCCGGGAGGGGGCAAGAGACCCAGTACTTC. The gene calls are TRBV24-1 and TRBJ2-5; TRBD2 agrees at 8 bases. CDR1 and CDR2 from the germline V gene are KGHDR and SFDVKD. Germline trimming cut 4 bases from V and 2 bases from J; bases unmatched to any gene: 5. This CDR3 has 15 amino acids.

This clonotype was recorded at least ten times. J is TRBJ2-1 and V is TRBV12-3 or TRBV12-4; D uncertain. Between the trimmed V and J ends, which lost 5 bases and 10 bases, there was a span of 9 bases. This CDR3 contains 11 residues. The CDR3 sequence is CASSRGPEQFF. The CDR3 DNA reads as TGTGCCAGCAGTCGAGGACCAGAGCAGTTCTTC.

The table lists this clonotype with many counts. The J gene is TRBJ2-2, the V gene TRBV6-1, with D uncertain. There are 14 residues in the CDR3. V lost 6 bases, J lost 5 bases, and 13 bases lay in between. Per the germline V gene, CDR1 is MNHNS and CDR2 is SASEGT. The CDR3 loop reads CASSQKTFTGELFF. The CDR3 DNA is TGTGCCAGCAGCCAAAAGACATTTACCGGGGAGCTGTTTTTT.

Only a few counts were recorded for this clonotype. The CDR3 DNA reads TGCAGTGCTAGAGATCCACGGGACTTCTACGAGCAGTACTTC. Protein product: CSARDPRDFYEQYF. This chain links TRBV20-1 with TRBJ2-7; a weak D match, TRBD2 (6 bases). Trimming left V 0 bases short and J 3 bases short, with 12 bases between. CDR1 and CDR2 (germline): DFQATT, SNEGSKA (reference sequence). The CDR3 extends over 14 amino acids.

This clonotype was seen a handful of times. This chain uses TRBV6-2 or TRBV6-3 with TRBJ2-4, with 7 bases lining up with TRBD1. In germline, CDR1 is MNHEY, CDR2 SVGEGT. The ends lost 3 bases at V and 1 base at J; junction bases unmatched: 3. The CDR3 extends over 15 amino acids. The CDR3 here is CASSYSTGAKNIQYF. The CDR3 coding sequence is TGTGCCAGCAGTTATTCGACAGGGGCCAAAAACATTCAGTACTTC.

This clonotype has a handful of counts. The junction departs from germline at one end; a sequencing error may be responsible. J is TRBJ2-7 and V is TRBV7-2; TRBD2 matches at 11 bases. This CDR3 is 15 amino acids long. CDR1 is SGHTA, CDR2 FQGNSA, per germline. CDR3 sequence reads: CASSGTSGSSYEQYF. CDR3 sequence (DNA): TGCGCCAGCAGCGGGACTAGCGGCAGCTCCTACGAGCAGTACTTC. The whole variable domain, remainder taken from reference TRBV7-2 and TRBJ2-7, is GAGVSQSPSNKVTEKGKDVELRCDPISGHTALYWYRQSLGQGLEFLIYFQGNSAPDKSGLPSDRFSAERTGGSVSTLTIQRTQQEDSAVYLCASSGTSGSSYEQYFGPGTRLTVT.

In this sample, this clonotype turned up a few times. V is TRBV6-6 and J is TRBJ1-2; D is perhaps TRBD1 (5 bases). The CDR3 loop spans 13 amino acids. V lost 2 bases and J lost 3, with 7 bases in between. Per germline, CDR1 MNHNY and CDR2 SVGAGI (reference sequence). The CDR3 loop reads CASSYDRYYGYTF. CDR3 nucleotides: TGTGCCAGCAGTTACGACAGATACTATGGCTACACCTTC.

This clonotype was observed at least ten times. The chain employs TRBV3-1 and TRBJ2-5; D call uncertain. Germline V gene lookup returns CDR1 LGHDT and CDR2 YNNKEL (reference sequence). This CDR3 has 10 amino acids. V shed 7 bases and J shed 2 bases, with 2 bases lying between them. CDR3 protein: CASKQETQYF. CDR3 coding DNA: TGTGCCAGCAAACAAGAGACCCAGTACTTC.

The V call is TRBV20-1, the J call TRBJ2-4, with 7 bases aligning to TRBD2. J lost 0 bases, V lost 6 bases, and 17 bases had no gene match. The germline V gene has CDR1 DFQATT and CDR2 SNEGSKA (reference sequence). The CDR3 is made up of 18 amino acids. As DNA, the CDR3 is TGCAGTGCCCAGGACGTGGGGGGGGGGACCCTAGCCAAAAACATTCAGTACTTC. Protein product: CSAQDVGGGTLAKNIQYF.

This clonotype was counted between two and nine times. This chain joins TRBV7-8 and TRBJ2-5; tentatively, D is TRBD2 (7 bases). This CDR3 has 17 amino acids. Germline V gene data show CDR1 as SGHVS and CDR2 as FQNEAQ. V lost 2 bases and J lost 1, with 17 bases in between. CDR3 DNA: TGTGCCAGCAGCTTACGTTCAGGGAGGGGGATCCAAGAGACCCAGTACTTC. Translation gives CASSLRSGRGIQETQYF.

The rearrangement uses TRBV7-9 and TRBJ2-1, with D possibly matching TRBD2 (6 bases). V lost 0 bases and J 10 bases, leaving 13 bases between the germline ends. This CDR3 is built from 14 residues. Germline assignment: CDR1 SEHNR and CDR2 FQNEAQ (reference sequence). CDR3 residues: CASSLAGGEREQFF. The DNA of the CDR3 is TGTGCCAGCAGCTTAGCGGGAGGCGAGCGGGAGCAGTTCTTC.

The chain links TRBV18 to TRBJ2-7; 7 bases are shared with TRBD1. Losses at the gene ends were 3 bases for V and 5 bases for J; bases not matched to a gene: 7. Looked up from germline, CDR1 is KGHSH and CDR2 is LQKENI. The CDR3 runs 14 residues. The CDR3 coding sequence is TGTGCCAGCTCACCTCTAGGGGGCTCGGACGAGCAGTACTTC. Its translation: CASSPLGGSDEQYF. The entire variable domain, with the rest obtained from reference TRBV18 and TRBJ2-7, is as follows: NAGVMQNPRHLVRRRGQEARLRCSPMKGHSHVYWYRQLPEEGLKFMVYLQKENIIDESGMPKERFSAEFPKEGPSILRIQQVVRGDSAAYFCASSPLGGSDEQYFGPGTRLTVT.

J is TRBJ2-1 and V is TRBV19; the match to TRBD2 covers 8 bases. The V segment lost 3 bases and the J segment 8 bases; nucleotides outside the gene matches: 9. This CDR3 region has 15 residues. Germline-derived CDR1 and CDR2 are LNHDA and SQIVND (reference sequence). CDR3 loop: CASSIMGGGGYEQFF. DNA for the CDR3: TGTGCCAGTAGTATCATGGGGGGCGGGGGGTATGAGCAGTTCTTC.